What follows are 12 T cell receptor beta chains derived from one specimen sequenced in a study of Graves' ophthalmopathy and Graves' hyperthyroidism. The authors amplified TCR beta CDR3 regions from RNA transcripts. HTBI-primed RT-PCR formed the first round, and a multiplex PCR formed the second. TCRdb re-called the multiplex PCR reads through MiXCR, storing one row per CDR3 protein. The repertoire holds 600,000 to 950,000 distinct CDR3 sequences, with about 44% as singletons. Sequenced sample: peripheral blood. These receptors were collected from an adult man with Graves' ophthalmopathy.

The rearrangement joins TRBV24-1 to TRBJ2-3; D is uncertain. CDR1 and CDR2 from the germline V gene are KGHDR and SFDVKD. The CDR3 is made up of 13 amino acids. The ends were cut back, 5 bases at V and 2 bases at J, with 7 bases in the middle. The CDR3 is CATSGRVTDTQYF. DNA of the CDR3: TGTGCCACCAGTGGACGGGTCACAGATACGCAGTATTTT.

This clonotype was counted many times. J is TRBJ2-5 and V is TRBV4-1, with TRBD2 matching over 7 bases. Germline CDR1 reads MGHRA; CDR2 reads YSYEKL. The CDR3 contains 13 residues. J was trimmed by 7 bases and V by 1 base; bases with no gene match: 3. In DNA form, the CDR3 reads TGCGCCAGCAGCCAAGGGACTAGAGGGACCCAGTACTTC. Translating gives CASSQGTRGTQYF.

The sample holds a few counts of this clonotype. The chain joins TRBV25-1 to TRBJ2-7; the match to TRBD2 covers 10 bases. Unmatched junction bases numbered 13, after V lost 5 bases and J lost 6 bases. Per the germline V gene, CDR1 is MGHDK and CDR2 is SYGVNS. The length of the CDR3 is 16 residues. CDR3 sequence: CASSLAVSGRQAEQYF. The CDR3 bases are TGTGCCAGCAGTTTAGCAGTTAGCGGGAGGCAGGCCGAGCAGTACTTC.

This sequence joins TRBV19 and TRBJ1-5; no definite D call. This CDR3 has 10 residues. Trimming took off 8 bases at V and 7 bases at J, with 6 bases between the two ends. Germline lookup yields CDR1 LNHDA and CDR2 SQIVND (reference sequence). CDR3 nucleotides: TGTGCCAGTGGCCGCCAGCCCCAGCATTTT. It encodes CASGRQPQHF.

The sample holds a few counts of this clonotype. V is TRBV19 and J is TRBJ2-2, with D possibly TRBD1 on 5 matching bases. CDR1 and CDR2 from the germline V gene are LNHDA and SQIVND (reference sequence). The CDR3 is 13 residues long. V shed 6 bases and J shed 6 bases, with 11 bases lying between them. The CDR3 nucleotides read TGTGCCAGTAGCAACCCCAGGGCCGGGGAGCTGTTTTTT. Protein product: CASSNPRAGELFF.

The chain links TRBV14 to TRBJ2-7; TRBD1 might be the D (5 bases). Trimming took 5 bases from V and 5 from J, leaving 16 bases between them. The CDR3 totals 14 residues. Germline-derived CDR1 and CDR2 are SGHDN and FVKESK. CDR3 in DNA: TGTGCCAGCAGCGCCTCCGACAGTCTGCACGAGCAGTACTTC. This encodes CASSASDSLHEQYF.

The sample holds one count of this clonotype. This chain connects TRBV25-1 to TRBJ1-2, with D hard to call. V lost 6 bases and J lost 4, with 12 bases in between. In germline, CDR1 is MGHDK, CDR2 SYGVNS. This CDR3 comprises 13 residues. CDR3 sequence: CASRGEDGYGYTF. CDR3 DNA sequence: TGTGCCAGCAGGGGAGAGGACGGCTATGGCTACACCTTC.

This clonotype was detected only a few times. The V and J genes are TRBV20-1 and TRBJ1-2; 10 bases agree with TRBD1. Unmatched junction bases numbered 8, after V lost 2 bases and J lost 5 bases. Germline CDR1 and CDR2: DFQATT and SNEGSKA (reference sequence). The CDR3 spans 15 residues. The CDR3 DNA is TGCAGTGCTAGACTTCCGGGACAGGGGCAATATGGCTACACCTTC. Translated: CSARLPGQGQYGYTF.

At least ten counts were recorded for this clonotype. J is TRBJ1-5 and V is TRBV20-1; D gene ambiguous. Trimming left V 0 bases short and J 1 base short, with 7 bases between. The CDR3 loop spans 14 amino acids. Germline V CDR1 and CDR2: DFQATT, SNEGSKA (reference sequence). CDR3 in DNA: TGCAGTGCTAGAGAGGTGGGGAGCAATCAGCCCCAGCATTTT. This translates into CSAREVGSNQPQHF.

This clonotype appeared once. One end of the junction varies from germline; a read error may be responsible. The rearrangement joins TRBV19 to TRBJ2-7; TRBD2 is a possible D gene (6 bases). CDR1 is LNHDA, CDR2 SQIVND, per germline (reference sequence). CDR3 length equals 14 residues. CDR3 region: CASSTGVNSHEQYF. The DNA of the CDR3 is TGTGCCAGTAGTACGGGGGTGAACTCCCACGAGCAGTACTTC.

As to this clonotype: The junction departs from the called germline gene at one end, perhaps through a read error. The chain uses TRBV20-1 and TRBJ1-6, with D unresolved. The germline V gene has CDR1 DFQATT and CDR2 SNEGSKA (reference sequence). The CDR3 runs 14 residues. CDR3 amino acids: CSAEGFSYNSPLHF. The CDR3 region has the DNA TGCAGTGCTGAGGGATTCTCCTATAATTCGCCCCTCCACTTT.

Concerning this clonotype: The junction departs from the called germline gene at one end, perhaps through a read error. DNA for the CDR3: TGTGCCAGCAGCGACCGGACAGAGCAAGAGACCCAATACTTC. Encoded protein: CASSDRTEQETQYF. This chain joins TRBV7-9 and TRBJ2-5, with TRBD1 as a possible D gene (6 bases). The CDR3 has 14 amino acids. The V gene's germline CDR1 is SEHNR and CDR2 FQNEAQ (reference sequence). Drawing the rest from reference TRBV7-9 and TRBJ2-5, the complete variable domain is DTGVSQNPRHKITKRGQNVTFRCDPISEHNRLYWYRQTLGQGPEFLTYFQNEAQLEKSRLLSDRFSAERPKGSFSTLEIQRTEQGDSAMYLCASSDRTEQETQYFGPGTRLLVL.